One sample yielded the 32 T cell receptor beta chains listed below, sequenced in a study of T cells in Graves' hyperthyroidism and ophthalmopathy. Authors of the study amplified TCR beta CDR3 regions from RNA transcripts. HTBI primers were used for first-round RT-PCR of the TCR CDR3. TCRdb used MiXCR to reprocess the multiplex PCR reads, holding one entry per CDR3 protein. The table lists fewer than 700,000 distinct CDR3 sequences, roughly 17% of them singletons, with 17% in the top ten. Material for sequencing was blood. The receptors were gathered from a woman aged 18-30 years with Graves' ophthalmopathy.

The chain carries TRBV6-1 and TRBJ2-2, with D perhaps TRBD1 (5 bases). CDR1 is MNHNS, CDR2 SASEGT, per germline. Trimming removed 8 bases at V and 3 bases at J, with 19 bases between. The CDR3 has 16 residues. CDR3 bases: TGTGCCAGCGGAGCCAGGGTAGGAGTCGACACCGGGGAGCTGTTTTTT. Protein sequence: CASGARVGVDTGELFF.

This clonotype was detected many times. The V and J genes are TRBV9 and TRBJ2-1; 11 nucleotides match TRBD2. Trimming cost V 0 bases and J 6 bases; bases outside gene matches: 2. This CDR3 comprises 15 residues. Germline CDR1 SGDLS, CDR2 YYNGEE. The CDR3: CASSVVLAGANEQFF. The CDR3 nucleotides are TGTGCCAGCAGCGTAGTACTAGCGGGAGCCAATGAGCAGTTCTTC. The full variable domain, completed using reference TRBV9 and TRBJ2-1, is DSGVTQTPKHLITATGQRVTLRCSPRSGDLSVYWYQQSLDQGLQFLIQYYNGEERAKGNILERFSAQQFPDLHSELNLSSLELGDSALYFCASSVVLAGANEQFFGPGTRLTVL.

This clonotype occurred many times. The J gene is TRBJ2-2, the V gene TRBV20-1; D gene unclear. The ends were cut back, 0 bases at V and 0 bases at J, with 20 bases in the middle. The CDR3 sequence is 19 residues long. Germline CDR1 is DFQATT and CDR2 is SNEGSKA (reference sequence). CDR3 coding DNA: TGCAGTGCTAGAGATACATGGCTCGGGCCGTTCGCGAACACCGGGGAGCTGTTTTTT. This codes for CSARDTWLGPFANTGELFF.

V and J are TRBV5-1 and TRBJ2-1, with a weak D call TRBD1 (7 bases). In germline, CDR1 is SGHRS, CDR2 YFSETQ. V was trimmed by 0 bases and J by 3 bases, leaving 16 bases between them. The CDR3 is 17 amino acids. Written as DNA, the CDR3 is TGCGCCAGCAGCTTGGAAGGGCGGCAGGGGGGCTACAATGAGCAGTTCTTC. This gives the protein CASSLEGRQGGYNEQFF.

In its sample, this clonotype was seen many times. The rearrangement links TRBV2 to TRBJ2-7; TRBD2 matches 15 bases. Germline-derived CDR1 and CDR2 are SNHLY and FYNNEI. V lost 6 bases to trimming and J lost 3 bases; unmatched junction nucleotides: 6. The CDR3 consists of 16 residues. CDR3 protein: CASSRGLAGGGYEQYF. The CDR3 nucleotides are TGTGCCAGCAGCCGGGGACTAGCGGGAGGAGGCTACGAGCAGTACTTC.

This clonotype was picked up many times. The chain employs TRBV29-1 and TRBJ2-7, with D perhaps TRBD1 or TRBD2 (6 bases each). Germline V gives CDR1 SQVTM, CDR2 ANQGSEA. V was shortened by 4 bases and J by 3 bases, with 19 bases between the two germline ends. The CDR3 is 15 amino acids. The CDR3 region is CSVAPDGRGGYEQYF. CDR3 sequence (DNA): TGCAGCGTTGCCCCGGACGGCAGGGGAGGCTACGAGCAGTACTTC.

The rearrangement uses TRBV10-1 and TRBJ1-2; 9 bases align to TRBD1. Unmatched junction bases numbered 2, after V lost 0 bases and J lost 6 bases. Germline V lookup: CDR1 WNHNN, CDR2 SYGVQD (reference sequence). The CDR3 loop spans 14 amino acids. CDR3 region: CASSESTGGDGYTF. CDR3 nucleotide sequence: TGCGCCAGCAGTGAGTCGACAGGGGGGGATGGCTACACCTTC.

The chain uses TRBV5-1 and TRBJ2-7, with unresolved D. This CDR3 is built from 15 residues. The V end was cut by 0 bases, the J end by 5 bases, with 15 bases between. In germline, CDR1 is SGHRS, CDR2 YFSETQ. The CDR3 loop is CASSLGGQAPHEQYF. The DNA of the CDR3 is TGCGCCAGCAGCTTGGGTGGGCAGGCCCCTCACGAGCAGTACTTC.

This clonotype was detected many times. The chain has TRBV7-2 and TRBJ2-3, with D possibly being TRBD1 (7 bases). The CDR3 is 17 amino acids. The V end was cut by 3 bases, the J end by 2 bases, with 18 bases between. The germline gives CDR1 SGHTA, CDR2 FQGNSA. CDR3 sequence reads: CASSLVRGGGNTDTQYF. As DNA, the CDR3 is TGTGCCAGCAGCTTGGTTCGCGGAGGGGGCAACACAGATACGCAGTATTTT.

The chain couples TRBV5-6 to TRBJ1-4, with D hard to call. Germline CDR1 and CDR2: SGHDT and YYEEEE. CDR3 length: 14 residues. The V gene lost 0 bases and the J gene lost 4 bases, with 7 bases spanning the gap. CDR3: CASSLAPFNEKLFF. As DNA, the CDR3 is TGTGCCAGCAGCTTGGCGCCCTTTAATGAAAAACTGTTTTTT. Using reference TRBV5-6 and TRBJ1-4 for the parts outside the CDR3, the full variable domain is DAGVTQSPTHLIKTRGQQVTLRCSPKSGHDTVSWYQQALGQGPQFIFQYYEEEERQRGNFPDRFSGHQFPNYSSELNVNALLLGDSALYLCASSLAPFNEKLFFGSGTQLSVL.

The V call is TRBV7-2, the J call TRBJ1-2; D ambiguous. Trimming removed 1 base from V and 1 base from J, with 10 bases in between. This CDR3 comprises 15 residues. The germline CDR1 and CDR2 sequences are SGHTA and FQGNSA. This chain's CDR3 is CASSLEVVLNYGYTF. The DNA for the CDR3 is TGTGCCAGCAGCTTAGAGGTCGTTCTTAACTATGGCTACACCTTC.

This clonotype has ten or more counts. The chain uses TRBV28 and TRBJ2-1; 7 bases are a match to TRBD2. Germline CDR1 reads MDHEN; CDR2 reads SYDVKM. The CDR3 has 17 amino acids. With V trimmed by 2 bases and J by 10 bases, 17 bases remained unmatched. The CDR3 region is CASSLPRGPSGSPEQFF. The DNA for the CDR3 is TGTGCCAGCAGTTTACCTCGAGGCCCTAGCGGATCCCCAGAGCAGTTCTTC.

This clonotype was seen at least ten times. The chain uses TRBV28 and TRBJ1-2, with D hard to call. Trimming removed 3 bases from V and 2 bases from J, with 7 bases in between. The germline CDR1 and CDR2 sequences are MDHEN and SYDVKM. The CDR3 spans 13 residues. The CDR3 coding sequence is TGTGCCAGCAGTTTGAGGGAGAACTATGGCTACACCTTC. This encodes CASSLRENYGYTF.

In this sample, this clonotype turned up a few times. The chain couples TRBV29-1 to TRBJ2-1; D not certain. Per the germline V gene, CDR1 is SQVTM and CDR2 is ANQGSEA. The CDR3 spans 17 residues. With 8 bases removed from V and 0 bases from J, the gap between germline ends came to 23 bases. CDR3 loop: CSLPPMGSDSSYNEQFF. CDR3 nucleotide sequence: TGCAGCCTCCCCCCCATGGGCTCTGATAGCTCCTACAATGAGCAGTTCTTC.

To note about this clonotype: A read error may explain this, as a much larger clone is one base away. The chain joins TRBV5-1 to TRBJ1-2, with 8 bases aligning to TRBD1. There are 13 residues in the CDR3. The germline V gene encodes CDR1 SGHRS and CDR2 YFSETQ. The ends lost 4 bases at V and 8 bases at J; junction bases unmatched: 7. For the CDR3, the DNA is TGCGCCAGCAGCGTCAGACAGGGGTTGGGCTACACCTTC. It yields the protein CASSVRQGLGYTF.

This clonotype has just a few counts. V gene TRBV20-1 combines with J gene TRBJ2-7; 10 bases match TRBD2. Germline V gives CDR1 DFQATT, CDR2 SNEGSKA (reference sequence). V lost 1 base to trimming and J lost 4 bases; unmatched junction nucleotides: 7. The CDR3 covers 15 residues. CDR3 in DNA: TGCAGTGCTAGAGCCCTACTAGCGGGGACATACGAGCAGTACTTC. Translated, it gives CSARALLAGTYEQYF.

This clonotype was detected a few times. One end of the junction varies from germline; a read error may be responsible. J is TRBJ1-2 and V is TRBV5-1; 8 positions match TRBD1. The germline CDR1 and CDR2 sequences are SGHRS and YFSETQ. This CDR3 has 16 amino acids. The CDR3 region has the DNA TGCGCCAGCAGCTTGGGCGGTCAGGGACAGGCCTATGACTACACCTTC. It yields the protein CASSLGGQGQAYDYTF.

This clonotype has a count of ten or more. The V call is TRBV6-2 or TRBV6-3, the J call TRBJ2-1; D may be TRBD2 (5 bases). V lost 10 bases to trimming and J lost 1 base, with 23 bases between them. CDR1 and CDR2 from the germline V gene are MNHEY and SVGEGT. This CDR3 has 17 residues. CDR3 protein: CATHRSRARGSYNEQFF. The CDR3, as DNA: TGTGCCACCCACCGGTCTCGGGCGAGAGGGTCCTACAATGAGCAGTTCTTC.

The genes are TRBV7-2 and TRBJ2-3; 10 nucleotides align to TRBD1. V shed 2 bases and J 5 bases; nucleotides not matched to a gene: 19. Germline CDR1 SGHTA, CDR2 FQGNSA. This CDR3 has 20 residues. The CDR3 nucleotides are TGTGCCAGCAGCTTAATCCCGGACAGGGGGTTTCATGAGTTAGGAGATACGCAGTATTTT. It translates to CASSLIPDRGFHELGDTQYF.

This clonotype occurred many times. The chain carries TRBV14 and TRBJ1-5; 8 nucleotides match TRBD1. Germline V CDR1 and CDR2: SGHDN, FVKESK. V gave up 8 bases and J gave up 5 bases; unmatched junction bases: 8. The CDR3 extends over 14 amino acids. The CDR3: CASSRDRTDQPQHF. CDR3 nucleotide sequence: TGTGCCAGCTCCCGGGACAGGACTGATCAGCCCCAGCATTTT.

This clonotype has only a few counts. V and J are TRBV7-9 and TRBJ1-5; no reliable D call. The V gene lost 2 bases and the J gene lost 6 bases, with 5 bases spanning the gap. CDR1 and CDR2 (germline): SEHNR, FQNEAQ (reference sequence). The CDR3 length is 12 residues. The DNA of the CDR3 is TGTGCCAGCAGCTTAAGGTCTCAGCCCCAGCATTTT. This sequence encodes CASSLRSQPQHF.

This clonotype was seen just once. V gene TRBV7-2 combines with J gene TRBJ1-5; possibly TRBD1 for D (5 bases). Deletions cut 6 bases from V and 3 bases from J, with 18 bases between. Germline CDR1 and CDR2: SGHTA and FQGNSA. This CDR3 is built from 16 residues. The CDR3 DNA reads TGTGCCAGCAGTCGTGGGGGAGGGAGTTACAATCAGCCCCAGCATTTT. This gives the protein CASSRGGGSYNQPQHF.

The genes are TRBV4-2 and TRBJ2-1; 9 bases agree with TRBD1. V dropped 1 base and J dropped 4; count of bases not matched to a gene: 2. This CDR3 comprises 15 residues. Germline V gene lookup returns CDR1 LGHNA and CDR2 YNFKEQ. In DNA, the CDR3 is TGTGCCAGCAGCCAAGTCGGGACAGGGTACAATGAGCAGTTCTTC. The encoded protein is CASSQVGTGYNEQFF.

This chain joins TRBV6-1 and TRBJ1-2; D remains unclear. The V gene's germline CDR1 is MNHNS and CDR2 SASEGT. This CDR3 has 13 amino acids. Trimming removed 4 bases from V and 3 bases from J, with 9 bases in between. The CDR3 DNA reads TGTGCCAGCAGTGCCCGGACCCACTATGGCTACACCTTC. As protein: CASSARTHYGYTF.

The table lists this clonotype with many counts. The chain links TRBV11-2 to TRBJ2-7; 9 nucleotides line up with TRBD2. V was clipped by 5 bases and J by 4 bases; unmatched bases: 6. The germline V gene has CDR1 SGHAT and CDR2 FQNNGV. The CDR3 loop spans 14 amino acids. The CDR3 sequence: CASSAPREGYEQYF. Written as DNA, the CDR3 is TGTGCCAGCAGCGCCCCGCGGGAGGGGTACGAGCAGTACTTC.

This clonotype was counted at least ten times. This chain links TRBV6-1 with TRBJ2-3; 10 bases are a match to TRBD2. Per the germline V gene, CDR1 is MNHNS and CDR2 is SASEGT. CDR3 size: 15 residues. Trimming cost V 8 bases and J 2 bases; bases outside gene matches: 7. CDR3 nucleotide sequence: TGTGCCAGCTCTAGCGGGAGACTCTTCACAGATACGCAGTATTTT. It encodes CASSSGRLFTDTQYF.

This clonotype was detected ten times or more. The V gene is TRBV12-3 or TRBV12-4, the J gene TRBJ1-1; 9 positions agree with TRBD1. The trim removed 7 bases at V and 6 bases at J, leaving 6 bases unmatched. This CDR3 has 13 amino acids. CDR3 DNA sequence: TGTGCCAGCACCAAGGGGACAGGGTCTGAAGCTTTCTTT. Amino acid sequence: CASTKGTGSEAFF.

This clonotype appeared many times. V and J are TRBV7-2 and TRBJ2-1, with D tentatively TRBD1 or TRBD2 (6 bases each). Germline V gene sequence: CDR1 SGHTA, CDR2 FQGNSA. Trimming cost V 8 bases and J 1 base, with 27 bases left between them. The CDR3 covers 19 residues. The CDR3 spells CASSTRWQGSGRSYNEQFF. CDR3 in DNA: TGTGCCAGCTCGACCCGGTGGCAGGGGTCCGGGAGATCCTACAATGAGCAGTTCTTC.

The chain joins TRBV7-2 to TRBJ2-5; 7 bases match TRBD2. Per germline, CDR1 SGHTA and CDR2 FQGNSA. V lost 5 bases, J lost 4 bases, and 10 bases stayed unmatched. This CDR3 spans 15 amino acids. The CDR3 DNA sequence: TGTGCCAGCAGCCCTCATGGGGGGGGGATAGAGACCCAGTACTTC. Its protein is CASSPHGGGIETQYF.

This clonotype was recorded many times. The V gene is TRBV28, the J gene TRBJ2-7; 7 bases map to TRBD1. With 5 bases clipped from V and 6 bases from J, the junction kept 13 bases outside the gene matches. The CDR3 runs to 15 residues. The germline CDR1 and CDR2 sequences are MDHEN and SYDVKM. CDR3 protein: CASSRTGVSIAEQYF. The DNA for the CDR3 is TGTGCCAGCAGTCGTACAGGGGTTAGCATTGCCGAGCAGTACTTC. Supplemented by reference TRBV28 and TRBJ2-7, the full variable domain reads DVKVTQSSRYLVKRTGEKVFLECVQDMDHENMFWYRQDPGLGLRLIYFSYDVKMKEKGDIPEGYSVSREKKERFSLILESASTNQTSMYLCASSRTGVSIAEQYFGPGTRLTVT.

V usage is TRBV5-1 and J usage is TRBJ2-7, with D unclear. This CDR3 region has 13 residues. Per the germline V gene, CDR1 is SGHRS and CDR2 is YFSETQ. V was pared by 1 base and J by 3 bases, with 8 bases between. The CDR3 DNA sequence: TGCGCCAGCAGCTTGCCTCCCTTCTACGAGCAGTACTTC. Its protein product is CASSLPPFYEQYF.

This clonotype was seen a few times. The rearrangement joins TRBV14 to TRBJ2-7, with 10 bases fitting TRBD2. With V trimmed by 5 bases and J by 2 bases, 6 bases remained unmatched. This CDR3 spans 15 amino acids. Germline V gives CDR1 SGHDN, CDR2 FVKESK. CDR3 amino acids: CASSKTSGPAYEQYF. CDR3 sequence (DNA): TGTGCCAGCAGCAAGACTAGCGGGCCTGCCTACGAGCAGTACTTC.